These 29 T cell receptor beta chains were sequenced from one sample in a study of blood T cell repertoires in COVID-19. Generated by immunoSEQ multiplex PCR, the TCRdb table keeps only in-frame clones and is missing some. The repertoire holds 200,000 to 300,000 clones, with 87% as singletons. Sequencing was carried out using PBMCs or T cells enriched from blood (not recorded which). These receptors all come from a woman in her thirties with acute COVID-19.

The rearrangement joins TRBV19 to TRBJ2-4, with D possibly being TRBD1 (5 bases). Germline loops: CDR1 LNHDA, CDR2 SQIVND (reference sequence). V was cut by 3 bases and J by 7 bases, with 16 bases left in between. The CDR3 length is 15 residues. The CDR3 bases are TGTGCCAGTAGTATTAGGGTGGGGCCTCCCAACATTCAGTACTTC. It encodes CASSIRVGPPNIQYF.

The V gene is TRBV11-2, the J gene TRBJ1-1; 7 bases are a match to TRBD1. With V trimmed by 5 bases and J by 1 base, 1 base remained unmatched. The CDR3 is made up of 13 amino acids. From germline, CDR1 is SGHAT and CDR2 FQNNGV. The CDR3 protein is CASSRTGNTEAFF. DNA for the CDR3: TGTGCCAGCAGCAGGACAGGGAACACTGAAGCTTTCTTT.

The chain links TRBV5-1 to TRBJ2-1; 7 nucleotides agree with TRBD1. This CDR3 has 12 amino acids. Germline assignment: CDR1 SGHRS and CDR2 YFSETQ. J lost 9 bases, V lost 5 bases, and 5 bases had no gene match. In DNA, the CDR3 is TGCGCCAGCAGTCGACAGGGCGGTGAGCAGTTCTTC. Translation gives CASSRQGGEQFF. Variable domain in full (rest from reference TRBV5-1 and TRBJ2-1): KAGVTQTPRYLIKTRGQQVTLSCSPISGHRSVSWYQQTPGQGLQFLFEYFSETQRNKGNFPGRFSGRQFSNSRSEMNVSTLELGDSALYLCASSRQGGEQFFGPGTRLTVL.

This clone was seen only a few times. This chain links TRBV6-2 or TRBV6-3 with TRBJ2-4; 11 bases are a match to TRBD2. The V segment lost 5 bases and the J segment 9 bases; nucleotides outside the gene matches: 12. This CDR3 region has 16 residues. Germline V CDR1 and CDR2: MNHEY, SVGEGT. The CDR3 loop reads CASSRTSGPTGGIQYF. As DNA, the CDR3 is TGTGCCAGCAGTCGGACTAGCGGGCCTACTGGAGGCATTCAGTACTTC.

The chain is built from TRBV3-1 (or the pseudogene TRBV3-2) and TRBJ2-7; TRBD2 matches at 7 bases. J was trimmed by 2 bases and V by 1 base; bases with no gene match: 5. The CDR3 runs 15 residues. Germline CDR1 is LGHDT and CDR2 is YNNKEL (reference sequence). The CDR3 region is CASSQVRGTTYEQYF. The CDR3 DNA reads TGTGCCAGCAGCCAAGTACGAGGGACTACCTACGAGCAGTACTTC.

V is TRBV23-1 and J is TRBJ1-4; the match to TRBD1 covers 9 bases. TRBV23-1 is sorted into the ORF group, with uncertain function. The V gene end was trimmed by 2 bases and the J gene end by 7 bases; junction bases not matched to a gene: 17. CDR3 length equals 19 residues. In nucleotides, the CDR3 is TGCGCCAGCAGTCAACATACACCGTCGACAGGGGGTGTATGTGAAAAACTGTTTTTT. Translated, it gives CASSQHTPSTGGVCEKLFF.

This clone turned up a few times. V and J are TRBV7-2 and TRBJ2-3, with D possibly matching TRBD2 (6 bases). The V gene's germline CDR1 is SGHTA and CDR2 FQGNSA. The length of the CDR3 is 15 residues. With 3 bases removed from V and 0 bases from J, the gap between germline ends came to 10 bases. DNA for the CDR3: TGTGCCAGCAGCTTGGACTACCTGAGCACAGATACGCAGTATTTT. It encodes CASSLDYLSTDTQYF.

V is TRBV9 and J is TRBJ1-6; D remains ambiguous. The CDR3 contains 13 residues. Trimming stripped 4 bases from V and 8 bases from J, with 10 bases between. Germline loops: CDR1 SGDLS, CDR2 YYNGEE. This CDR3 is CASSPRQDSPLHF. In nucleotides, the CDR3 is TGTGCCAGCAGCCCACGACAAGATTCACCCCTCCACTTT.

The CDR3 nucleotides read TGTGCCAGCAGCTTTTGGCAGGGGGCGCCCGGGGAGCTGTTTTTT. It specifies CASSFWQGAPGELFF. The V call is TRBV7-2, the J call TRBJ2-2; 8 nucleotides align to TRBD1. The CDR3 is 15 residues long. The V and J ends lost 3 bases and 6 bases, in that order; junction bases with no gene match: 6. Per the germline V gene, CDR1 is SGHTA and CDR2 is FQGNSA.

This chain links TRBV2 with TRBJ1-2, with D possibly TRBD1 on 6 matching bases. V was clipped by 11 bases and J by 8 bases, with 27 bases between them. CDR3 length equals 15 residues. The V gene's germline CDR1 is SNHLY and CDR2 FYNNEI. In DNA, the CDR3 is TGTGCCTTCCCCCCTTTACAGGGAAGAGAAGGCGGCTACACCTTC. It specifies CAFPPLQGREGGYTF.

This rearrangement joins TRBV5-6 to TRBJ1-2; D is possibly TRBD1 (6 bases). Trimming left V 4 bases short and J 7 bases short, with 20 bases between. CDR1 and CDR2 (germline): SGHDT, YYEEEE. CDR3 length: 15 residues. CDR3 nucleotide sequence: TGTGCCAGCAGCGACCCAGGGGCGCATCTGGGTGGCTACACCTTC. Translating gives CASSDPGAHLGGYTF.

CDR3 DNA sequence: TGTGCCAGCGGACAACAGGGGGACTACGAGCAGTACTTC. Protein sequence: CASGQQGDYEQYF. The chain employs TRBV27 and TRBJ2-7; 8 positions match TRBD1. Losses at the gene ends were 8 bases for V and 3 bases for J; bases not matched to a gene: 6. The CDR3 extends over 13 amino acids. CDR1 is MNHEY and CDR2 is SMNVEV in the germline V gene (reference sequence).

This clone came up a few times. The V gene is TRBV7-2, the J gene TRBJ2-3, with D possibly matching TRBD2 (6 bases). The CDR3 has 16 amino acids. Germline CDR1 is SGHTA and CDR2 is FQGNSA. The germline V and J ends were trimmed by 5 bases and 1 base, with 16 bases remaining between them. The CDR3 region has the DNA TGTGCCAGCAGCCGGGGGAGGCGGGGAGGCACAGATACGCAGTATTTT. Amino acids: CASSRGRRGGTDTQYF.

A single count supports this clone. The CDR3 here is CASTRGFQETQYF. The CDR3 coding sequence is TGTGCCAGCACCCGGGGGTTCCAAGAGACCCAGTACTTC. The chain combines TRBV6-5 with TRBJ2-5; tentatively, D is TRBD2 (6 bases). Germline V gives CDR1 MNHEY, CDR2 SVGAGI. The CDR3 loop spans 13 amino acids. Trimming shortened V by 7 bases and J by 1 base, and 10 bases separated the two germline ends.

The V and J genes are TRBV19 and TRBJ2-1; TRBD1 agrees at 9 bases. The J segment lost 10 bases and the V segment lost 6 bases, leaving 10 bases of the junction unmatched. CDR3 length: 14 residues. CDR1 LNHDA and CDR2 SQIVND come from the germline V gene (reference sequence). CDR3 region: CASSGGGDRGEQFF. The CDR3 nucleotides read TGTGCCAGTAGCGGAGGGGGCGACAGGGGGGAGCAGTTCTTC.

The chain is built from TRBV18 and TRBJ2-7; 9 nucleotides match TRBD1. This CDR3 has 16 amino acids. The germline V gene has CDR1 KGHSH and CDR2 LQKENI. Unmatched junction bases numbered 8, after V lost 3 bases and J lost 2 bases. The CDR3 sequence is CASSPDPGTGTYEQYF. Here the CDR3 DNA reads TGTGCCAGCTCACCGGATCCCGGGACAGGGACCTACGAGCAGTACTTC.

V usage is TRBV7-2 and J usage is TRBJ1-2; 8 bases line up with TRBD1. The CDR3 covers 14 residues. Germline CDR1 is SGHTA and CDR2 is FQGNSA. The V gene end was trimmed by 6 bases and the J gene end by 6 bases; junction bases not matched to a gene: 9. The CDR3 nucleotides are TGTGCCAGCAGTAGACAGGGGTCGGAGAATGGCTACACCTTC. Its translation: CASSRQGSENGYTF.

This chain links TRBV27 with TRBJ2-1, with TRBD2 matching 8 bases. After removal of 0 bases from V and 4 bases from J, the junction contained 2 bases not matched to a gene. The CDR3 spans 15 residues. Germline CDR1 MNHEY, CDR2 SMNVEV (reference sequence). The CDR3 DNA reads TGTGCCAGCAGTTTATCCCCGGGGGGGTACAATGAGCAGTTCTTC. Translating it yields CASSLSPGGYNEQFF.

This clone was seen a few times. This sequence joins TRBV9 and TRBJ1-2; TRBD1 agrees at 9 bases. The CDR3 loop spans 15 amino acids. Germline-derived CDR1 and CDR2 are SGDLS and YYNGEE. Trimming took 0 bases from V and 1 from J; bases not matched to a gene: 1. In DNA form, the CDR3 reads TGTGCCAGCAGCGTAGTGGGACAGGGTAACTATGGCTACACCTTC. It is translated as CASSVVGQGNYGYTF.

The sample holds a few counts of this clone. The rearrangement joins TRBV18 to TRBJ1-5; D not resolved. CDR3 length: 14 amino acids. The germline V and J ends were trimmed by 6 bases and 7 bases, with 16 bases remaining between them. CDR1 and CDR2 from the germline V gene are KGHSH and LQKENI. The CDR3 spells CASSPGRAPQPQHF. CDR3 DNA: TGTGCCAGCTCTCCGGGGAGGGCCCCCCAGCCCCAGCATTTT.

Concerning this clone: The sample has other DNA sequences that encode this CDR3 too. V is TRBV7-9 and J is TRBJ1-1; perhaps TRBD1 as D (5 bases). The CDR3 length is 14 residues. Per the germline V gene, CDR1 is SEHNR and CDR2 is FQNEAQ (reference sequence). The V gene lost 1 base and the J gene lost 4 bases, with 10 bases spanning the gap. The CDR3 sequence is CASSLGRVGTEAFF. Written as DNA, the CDR3 is TGTGCCAGCAGCTTAGGCAGGGTAGGCACTGAAGCTTTCTTT.

The chain carries TRBV10-3 and TRBJ2-2, with D possibly TRBD1 on 5 matching bases. V was clipped by 6 bases and J by 6 bases, with 20 bases between them. CDR1 ENHRY and CDR2 SYGVKD come from the germline V gene. The CDR3 has 16 residues. CDR3 coding DNA: TGTGCCATCAGCCTCGCCGCAGGGATGGGCGCCGGGGAGCTGTTTTTT. As protein: CAISLAAGMGAGELFF.

This chain connects TRBV5-1 to TRBJ1-1; the D gene is possibly TRBD1 (6 bases). Germline CDR1 SGHRS, CDR2 YFSETQ. The CDR3 has 16 residues. Trimming took off 6 bases at V and 1 base at J, with 19 bases between the two ends. CDR3 residues: CASTREEAGENTEAFF. The CDR3 DNA is TGCGCCAGCACCCGGGAGGAGGCAGGGGAGAACACTGAAGCTTTCTTT.

The CDR3 DNA follows: TGCGCCAGTGCCAAAGGACAGCCCGAATTTGAAAAACTGTTTTTT. Protein sequence: CASAKGQPEFEKLFF. This sequence joins TRBV5-1 and TRBJ1-4, with D tentatively TRBD1 (6 bases). The CDR3 has 15 residues. The V gene's germline CDR1 is SGHRS and CDR2 YFSETQ. Trimming removed 8 bases from V and 7 bases from J, with 21 bases in between.

This clone was picked up one time. The J gene is TRBJ1-2, the V gene TRBV25-1, with D uncertain. There are 14 residues in the CDR3. Germline V gene lookup returns CDR1 MGHDK and CDR2 SYGVNS. The V end was cut by 5 bases, the J end by 4 bases, with 14 bases between. Written as DNA, the CDR3 is TGTGCCAGCAGTTGGGCGGGAACTACCTATGGCTACACCTTC. This sequence encodes CASSWAGTTYGYTF.

The chain links TRBV7-6 to TRBJ1-5; tentatively, D is TRBD1 (5 bases). Germline V gene lookup returns CDR1 SGHVS and CDR2 FNYEAQ. This CDR3 region has 15 residues. The ends were cut back, 3 bases at V and 5 bases at J, with 14 bases in the middle. CDR3 nucleotides: TGTGCCAGCAGCTTGGGAAGGGGATTGGATCAGCCCCAGCATTTT. Protein sequence: CASSLGRGLDQPQHF.

This sequence joins TRBV6-5 and TRBJ1-1; TRBD1 matches 9 bases. Germline loops: CDR1 MNHEY, CDR2 SVGAGI. This CDR3 region has 13 residues. Trimming at V came to 7 bases and at J to 3 bases, leaving 3 bases not matched to a gene. The CDR3: CASTDRGDTEAFF. CDR3 sequence (DNA): TGTGCCAGCACCGACAGGGGGGACACTGAAGCTTTCTTT.

In nucleotides, the CDR3 is TGTGCCAGCAGCTTAAGTCGGGACAAGATGAACACTGAAGCTTTCTTT. Its protein is CASSLSRDKMNTEAFF. The V and J genes are TRBV7-6 and TRBJ1-1, with D tentatively TRBD1 (6 bases). This CDR3 spans 16 amino acids. CDR1 is SGHVS, CDR2 FNYEAQ, per germline. Between the trimmed V and J ends, which lost 2 bases and 0 bases, there was a span of 13 bases.

The V call is TRBV19, the J call TRBJ2-1; maybe TRBD2 (5 bases). CDR3 length: 14 amino acids. Trimming shortened V by 1 base and J by 7 bases, and 11 bases separated the two germline ends. CDR1 is LNHDA and CDR2 is SQIVND in the germline V gene (reference sequence). The CDR3 protein is CASSIGSRGNEQFF. The CDR3 bases are TGTGCCAGTAGTATAGGGAGTCGGGGTAATGAGCAGTTCTTC.